Included here is one TCR beta chain sequence, with context. This record comes from a study of blood T cell repertoires in COVID-19. This table comes from immunoSEQ multiplex PCR, and its TCRdb copy is limited to in-frame clones, with some not included. The sample has 150,000 or so clones; roughly four fifths are singletons. This TCR came from a man of 80 years or more with acute or convalescent COVID-19. Material: peripheral blood.

CDR3 loop: CASRTGGVYGYTF. The CDR3 coding sequence is TGTGCCAGCAGGACAGGGGGGGTCTATGGCTACACCTTC. The chain has TRBV28 and TRBJ1-2; 9 bases are shared with TRBD1. Trimming at V came to 6 bases and at J to 4 bases, leaving 3 bases not matched to a gene. CDR3 size: 13 residues. CDR1 is MDHEN, CDR2 SYDVKM, per germline.